A single TCR beta chain is shown here with its context. Antigen unknown. Other DNA sequences in the same sample also yield this CDR3. The data stem from a study of shared clonotypes between healthy human individuals. Study overall: CD4 naive cells filled three plates per donor, CD4 memory three, CD8 naive two and CD8 memory one.

Trimming took 5 bases from V and 0 from J; bases not matched to a gene: 2. Germline lookup yields CDR1 SEHNR and CDR2 FQNEAQ (reference sequence). This CDR3 is built from 16 residues. Sorted-subset replicate PCRs used 200 ng of genomic DNA. This amount corresponded to 30,000 to 35,000 T cell genomes. Clones were sequenced by immunoSEQ multiplex PCR, and TCRdb holds only the in-frame ones, with some missing. The repertoire holds about 2.3 million clones, with under 95% as singletons. Study-level results: Clonotypes shared by all four donors outscored non-shared clonotypes in generation probability.

Division of CD4+ cells produced a CD45RA+ naive subset and a CD45RA-negative memory subset. The sequenced material came from naive CD4+ T cells from PBMCs. Subset meaning: CD45RA+ positively selected. The genes are TRBV7-9 and TRBJ2-3, with TRBD2 matching over 13 bases. This sequence was found in a young man in good health. Some clones in this sample may be carry-over from other donors' samples. The CDR3 loop reads CASSTTSGGSTDTQYF. In DNA, the CDR3 is TGTGCCAGCAGCACGACTAGCGGGGGGAGCACAGATACGCAGTATTTT.